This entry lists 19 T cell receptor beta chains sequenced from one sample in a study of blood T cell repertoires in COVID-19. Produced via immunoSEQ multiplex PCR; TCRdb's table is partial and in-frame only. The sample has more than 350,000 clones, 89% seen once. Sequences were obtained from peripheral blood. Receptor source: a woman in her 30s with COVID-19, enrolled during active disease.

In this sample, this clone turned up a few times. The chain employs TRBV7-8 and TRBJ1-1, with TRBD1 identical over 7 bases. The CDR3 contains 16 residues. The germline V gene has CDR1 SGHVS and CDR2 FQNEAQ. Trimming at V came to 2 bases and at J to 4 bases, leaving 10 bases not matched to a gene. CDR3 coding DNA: TGTGCCAGCAGCTTAAGTGCGACAGGGAGAGTCACTGAAGCTTTCTTT. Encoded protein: CASSLSATGRVTEAFF.

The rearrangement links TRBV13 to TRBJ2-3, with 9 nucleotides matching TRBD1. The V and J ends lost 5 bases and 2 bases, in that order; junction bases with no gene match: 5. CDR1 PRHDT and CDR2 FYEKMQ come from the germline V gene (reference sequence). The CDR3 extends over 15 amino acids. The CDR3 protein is CASSPGQGDTDTQYF. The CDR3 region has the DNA TGTGCCAGCAGCCCGGGACAGGGAGACACAGATACGCAGTATTTT.

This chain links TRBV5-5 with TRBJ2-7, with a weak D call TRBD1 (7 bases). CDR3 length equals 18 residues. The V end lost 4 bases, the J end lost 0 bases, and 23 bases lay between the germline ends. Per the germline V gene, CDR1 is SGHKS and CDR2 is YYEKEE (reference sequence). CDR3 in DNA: TGTGCCAGCAGCCGAGGGGGCGGGAATGAACCTAGCTCCTACGAGCAGTACGTC. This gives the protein CASSRGGGNEPSSYEQYV.

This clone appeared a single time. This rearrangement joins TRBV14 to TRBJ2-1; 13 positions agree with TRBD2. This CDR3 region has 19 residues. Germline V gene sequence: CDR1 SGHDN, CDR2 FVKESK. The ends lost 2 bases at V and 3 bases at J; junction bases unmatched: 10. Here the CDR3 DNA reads TGTGCCAGCAGCCAACAAGGCCAAGGGACTAGCGGGATCTACAATGAGCAGTTCTTC. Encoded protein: CASSQQGQGTSGIYNEQFF.

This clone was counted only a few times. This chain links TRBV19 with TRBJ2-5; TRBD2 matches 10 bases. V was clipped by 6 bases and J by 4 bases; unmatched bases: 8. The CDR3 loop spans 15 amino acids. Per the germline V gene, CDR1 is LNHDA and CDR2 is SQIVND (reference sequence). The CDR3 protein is CASRGLATASETQYF. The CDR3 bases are TGTGCCAGTAGGGGACTAGCGACAGCCTCAGAGACCCAGTACTTC.

CDR3 nucleotide sequence: TGTGCCAGCAGCGACCGGGACACCCGTCTTTCACCCCTCCACTTT. Translation gives CASSDRDTRLSPLHF. The chain links TRBV11-3 to TRBJ1-6; a weak D match, TRBD1 (6 bases). Trimming removed 5 bases at V and 9 bases at J, with 17 bases between. The CDR3 sequence is 15 residues long. In germline, CDR1 is SGHNT, CDR2 YENEEA.

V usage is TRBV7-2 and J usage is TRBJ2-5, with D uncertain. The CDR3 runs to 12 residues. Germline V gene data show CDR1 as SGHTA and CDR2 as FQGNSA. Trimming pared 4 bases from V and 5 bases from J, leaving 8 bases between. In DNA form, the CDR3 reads TGTGCCAGCAGCTCGCGCGAGGAGACCCAGTACTTC. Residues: CASSSREETQYF.

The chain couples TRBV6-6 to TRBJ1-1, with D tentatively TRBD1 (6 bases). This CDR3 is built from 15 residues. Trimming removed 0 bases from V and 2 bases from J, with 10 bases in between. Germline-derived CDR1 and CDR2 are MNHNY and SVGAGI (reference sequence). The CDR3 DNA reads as TGTGCCAGCAGTTACTCCGACAGGAGCAACACTGAAGCTTTCTTT. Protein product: CASSYSDRSNTEAFF.

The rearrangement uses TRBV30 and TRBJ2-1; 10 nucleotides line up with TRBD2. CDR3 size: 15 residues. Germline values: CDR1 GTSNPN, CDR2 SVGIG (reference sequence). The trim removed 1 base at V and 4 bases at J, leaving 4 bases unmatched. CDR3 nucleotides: TGTGCCTGGAGTGGTGAGACTAGCGGGTACAATGAGCAGTTCTTC. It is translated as CAWSGETSGYNEQFF.

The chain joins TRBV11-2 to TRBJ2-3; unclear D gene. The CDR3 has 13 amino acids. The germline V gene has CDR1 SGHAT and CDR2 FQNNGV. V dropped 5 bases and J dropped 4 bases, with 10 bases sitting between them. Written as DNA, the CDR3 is TGTGCCAGCAGCGGAGAGCTCGCAGATACGCAGTATTTT. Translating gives CASSGELADTQYF.

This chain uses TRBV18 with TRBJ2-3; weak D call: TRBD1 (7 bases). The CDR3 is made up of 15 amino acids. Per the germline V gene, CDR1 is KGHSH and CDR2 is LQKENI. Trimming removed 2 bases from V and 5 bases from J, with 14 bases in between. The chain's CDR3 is CASSPIDRDLDTQYF. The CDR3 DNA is TGTGCCAGCTCACCAATTGACAGGGACTTAGATACGCAGTATTTT.

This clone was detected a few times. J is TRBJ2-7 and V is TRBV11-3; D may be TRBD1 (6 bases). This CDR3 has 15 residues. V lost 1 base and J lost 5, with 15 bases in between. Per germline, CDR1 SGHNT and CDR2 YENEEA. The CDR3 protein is CASSLGLHRANEQYV. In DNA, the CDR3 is TGTGCCAGCAGCTTAGGCCTCCACAGGGCCAACGAGCAGTACGTC.

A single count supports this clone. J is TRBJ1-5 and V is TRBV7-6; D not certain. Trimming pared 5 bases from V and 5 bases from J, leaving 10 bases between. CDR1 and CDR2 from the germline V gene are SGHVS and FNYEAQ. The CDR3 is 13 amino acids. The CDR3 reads CASSLGRDQPQHF. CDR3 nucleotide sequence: TGTGCCAGCAGCCTGGGGAGGGATCAGCCCCAGCATTTT.

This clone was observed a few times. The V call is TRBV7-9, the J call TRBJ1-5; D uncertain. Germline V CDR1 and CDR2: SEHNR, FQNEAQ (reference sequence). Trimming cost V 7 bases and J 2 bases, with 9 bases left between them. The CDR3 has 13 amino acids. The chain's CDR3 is CASTSGGNQPQHF. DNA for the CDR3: TGTGCCAGCACTTCGGGTGGCAATCAGCCCCAGCATTTT.

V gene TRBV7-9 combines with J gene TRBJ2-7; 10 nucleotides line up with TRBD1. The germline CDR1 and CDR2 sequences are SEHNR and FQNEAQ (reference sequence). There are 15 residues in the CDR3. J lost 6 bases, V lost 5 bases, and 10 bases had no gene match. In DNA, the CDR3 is TGTGCCAGCAGCCAGGGGGGGACAGGGGAAGGCGAGCAGTACGTC. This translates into CASSQGGTGEGEQYV.

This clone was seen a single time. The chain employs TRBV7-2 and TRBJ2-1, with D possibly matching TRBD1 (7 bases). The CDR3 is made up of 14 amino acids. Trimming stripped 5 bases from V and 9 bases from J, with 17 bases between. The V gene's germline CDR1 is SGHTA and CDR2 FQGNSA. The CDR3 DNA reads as TGTGCCAGCAGCCCGCGGGACAGTTTCACTGAGCAGTTCTTC. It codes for CASSPRDSFTEQFF.

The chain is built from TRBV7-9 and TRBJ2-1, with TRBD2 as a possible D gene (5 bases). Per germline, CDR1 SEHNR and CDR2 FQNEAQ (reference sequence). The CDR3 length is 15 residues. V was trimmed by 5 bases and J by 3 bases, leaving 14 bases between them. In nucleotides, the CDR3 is TGTGCCAGCAGCCATCGTGATCGGGGCTACAATGAGCAGTTCTTC. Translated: CASSHRDRGYNEQFF. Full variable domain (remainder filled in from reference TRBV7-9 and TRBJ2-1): DTGVSQNPRHKITKRGQNVTFRCDPISEHNRLYWYRQTLGQGPEFLTYFQNEAQLEKSRLLSDRFSAERPKGSFSTLEIQRTEQGDSAMYLCASSHRDRGYNEQFFGPGTRLTVL.

CDR3 sequence reads: CASSLVASGADTQYF. The DNA of the CDR3 is TGTGCCAGCAGCTTAGTGGCTAGCGGGGCTGATACGCAGTATTTT. The chain uses TRBV7-9 and TRBJ2-3, with 9 nucleotides matching TRBD2. CDR3 size: 15 residues. The junction had 5 bases not matched to a gene; V was cut back by 1 base and J by 6 bases. CDR1 and CDR2 (germline): SEHNR, FQNEAQ (reference sequence).

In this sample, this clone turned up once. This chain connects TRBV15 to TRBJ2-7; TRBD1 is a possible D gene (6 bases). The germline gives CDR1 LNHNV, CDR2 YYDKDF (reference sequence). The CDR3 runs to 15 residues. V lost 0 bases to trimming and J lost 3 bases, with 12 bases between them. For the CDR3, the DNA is TGTGCCACCAGCAGAGATCGGCAGGGGATCTACGAGCAGTACTTC. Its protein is CATSRDRQGIYEQYF.